The present entry profiles one T cell receptor (beta chain) with its context. The trim removed 6 bases at V and 8 bases at J, leaving 7 bases unmatched. CDR1 is MNHEY and CDR2 is SVGAGI in the germline V gene. The CDR3 is 14 amino acids. Sequenced material consisted of expressed TCRB transcripts (all of the isolated RNA was reverse transcribed). Some clones are missing from TCRdb's copy, which holds only in-frame ones; the method was immunoSEQ multiplex PCR. Here the sample spans some 150,000 clones, 9% to 10% being singletons. The sample belongs to a study of beta chain features in type 1 diabetes. Sampling consisted of one heparinised blood draw per donor, averaging around 100 mL.

The J gene is TRBJ1-4, the V gene TRBV6-5, with 9 bases fitting TRBD1. The TCR comes from a woman aged 40 to 50 in good health. Sequenced input: central memory CD4+ T cells from blood. The CDR3 DNA reads TGTGCCAGCAGGCGCACAGGGGGCGACGAAAAACTGTTTTTT. Translating it yields CASRRTGGDEKLFF.